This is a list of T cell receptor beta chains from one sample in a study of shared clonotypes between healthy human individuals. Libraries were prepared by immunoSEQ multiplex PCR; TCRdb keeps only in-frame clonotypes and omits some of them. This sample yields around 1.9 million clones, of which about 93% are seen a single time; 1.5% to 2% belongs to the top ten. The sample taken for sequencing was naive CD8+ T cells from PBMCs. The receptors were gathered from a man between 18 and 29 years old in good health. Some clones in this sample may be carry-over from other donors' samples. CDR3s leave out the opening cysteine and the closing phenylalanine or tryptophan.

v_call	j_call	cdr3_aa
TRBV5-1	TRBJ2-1	ASSLSSLSYNEQF
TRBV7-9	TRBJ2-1	ASSSLRQGRYEQF
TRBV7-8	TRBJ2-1	ASSLVGGLGDEQF
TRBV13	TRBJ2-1	ASSELPSSYNEQF
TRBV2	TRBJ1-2	ASKTFGQGNYGYT
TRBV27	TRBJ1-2	ASSLIGQGRYGYT
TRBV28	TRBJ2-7	ASSLRDRGKSEQY
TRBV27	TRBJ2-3	ASSGPGGTALNTQY
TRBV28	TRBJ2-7	ASGDSWREVTYEQY
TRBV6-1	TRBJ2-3	ASSELRGSTDTQY
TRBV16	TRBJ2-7	ASSQDLRGEQY
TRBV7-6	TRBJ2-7	ASSLDPVTSGSPPPLYEQY
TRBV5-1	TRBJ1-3	ASSLDSYSGNTIY
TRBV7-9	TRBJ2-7	ASSPQEPLSYEQY
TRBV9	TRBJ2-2	ASSVWSQNTGELF
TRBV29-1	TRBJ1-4	SVLPSRANEKLF
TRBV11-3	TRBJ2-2	ASSKLAGGPRSGELF
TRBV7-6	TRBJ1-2	ASSLAWESTPYGYT
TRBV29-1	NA	SVASGSSYEQY
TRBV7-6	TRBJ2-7	ASSLPGPMTPYEQY
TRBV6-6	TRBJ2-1	ASGEGHNEQF
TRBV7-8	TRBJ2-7	ASSLARTSGSYEQY
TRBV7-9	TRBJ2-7	ASSSTRLDSYEQY
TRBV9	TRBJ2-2	ASSLLNTGELF
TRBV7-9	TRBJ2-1	ASSLVSRYNEQF
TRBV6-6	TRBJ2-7	ASRPPDTILGEQY
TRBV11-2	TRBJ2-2	ASRLPDRVNTGELF
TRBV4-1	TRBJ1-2	ASSHSWTKTNYGYT
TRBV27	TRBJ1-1	ASRPDGNTEAF
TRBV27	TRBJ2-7	ASSYSGYLSYEQY
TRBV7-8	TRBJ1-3	ASSLSVAAAGNTIY
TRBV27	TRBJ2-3	ASSPGTDTQY
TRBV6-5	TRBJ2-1	ASSYGTAPRGRQF
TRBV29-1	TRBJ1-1	SVHNTEAF
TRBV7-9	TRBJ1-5	ASSQDQGGNQPQH
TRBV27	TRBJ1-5	ASSPQGPTNQPQH
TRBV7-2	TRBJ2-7	ASSLSRDGHYEQY
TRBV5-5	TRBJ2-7	ASSFRGRPLYEQY
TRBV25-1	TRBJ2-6	ASSGAEPPLGNVLT
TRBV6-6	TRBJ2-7	ASSYSRDRGGYEQY
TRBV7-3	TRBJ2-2	ASSRPPGELF
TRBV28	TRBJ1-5	ASSLDDSNQPQH
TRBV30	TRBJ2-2	AWEGWGELF
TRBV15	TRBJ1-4	ATTKQGGNEKLF
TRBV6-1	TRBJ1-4	ASSEWQGNEKLF
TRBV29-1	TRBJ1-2	SVPGTGTNYGYT
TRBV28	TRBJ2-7	ASSLSGTGREQY
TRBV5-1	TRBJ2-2	ASSLEGAYTGELF
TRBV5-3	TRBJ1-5	ARSSLTNPNSNQPQH
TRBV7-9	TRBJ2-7	ASSLMVSYEQY
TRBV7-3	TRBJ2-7	ASSLLGGTSSYEQY
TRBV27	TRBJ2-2	ASSLFTSGELF
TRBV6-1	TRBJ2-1	ASSVIESLLYNEQF
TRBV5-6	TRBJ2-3	ASSFLRTATDTQY
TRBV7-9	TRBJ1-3	ASSKQGGDNGNTIY
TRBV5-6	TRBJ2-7	ASSKPDRGNEQY
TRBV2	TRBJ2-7	ASSAGDSYEQY